The 19 T cell receptor beta chains below were found in one sample sequenced in a study of cytomegalovirus exposure and HLA in healthy donors. The PCR contained 60 Vbeta and 13 Jbeta primers. Produced via immunoSEQ multiplex PCR; TCRdb's table is partial and in-frame only. Of roughly 99,000 clones in the sample, more than 60% were seen once. The sample comprised PBMCs. Receptors originate from a man aged 60-69 years in good health and CMV-seropositive.

V gene TRBV19 combines with J gene TRBJ2-1; 14 bases map to TRBD2. The germline V gene encodes CDR1 LNHDA and CDR2 SQIVND (reference sequence). The CDR3 extends over 15 amino acids. V dropped 5 bases and J dropped 7; count of bases not matched to a gene: 4. CDR3 bases: TGTGCCAGTAGTCAGACTAGCGGGGGGGTGAATGAGCAGTTCTTC. This translates into CASSQTSGGVNEQFF.

The rearrangement links TRBV6-6 to TRBJ2-1; 9 bases fit TRBD1. V lost 2 bases, J lost 2 bases, and 4 bases stayed unmatched. Germline CDR1 reads MNHNY; CDR2 reads SVGAGI (reference sequence). The CDR3 consists of 16 residues. DNA for the CDR3: TGTGCCAGCAGTTACGCGGGACAGGGAACCTACAATGAGCAGTTCTTC. This encodes CASSYAGQGTYNEQFF.

The V gene is TRBV2, the J gene TRBJ2-3, with TRBD2 as a possible D gene (6 bases). Trimming left V 3 bases short and J 6 bases short, with 13 bases between. The CDR3 contains 14 residues. The germline V gene encodes CDR1 SNHLY and CDR2 FYNNEI. The CDR3 spells CASSEGASVDTQYF. In nucleotides, the CDR3 is TGTGCCAGCAGTGAGGGAGCTAGCGTCGATACGCAGTATTTT.

This clone was seen a few times. The CDR3 protein is CASSSPGQGKYEQFF. The CDR3 coding sequence is TGTGCCAGCAGTTCGCCGGGACAGGGGAAGTACGAGCAGTTCTTC. J is TRBJ2-1 and V is TRBV6-5; 10 nucleotides align to TRBD1. With V trimmed by 4 bases and J by 10 bases, 10 bases remained unmatched. Germline V gene data show CDR1 as MNHEY and CDR2 as SVGAGI. The CDR3 length is 15 residues.

The chain uses TRBV4-2 and TRBJ1-1; D unclear. The CDR3 totals 16 residues. With 0 bases removed from V and 0 bases from J, the gap between germline ends came to 11 bases. Looked up from germline, CDR1 is LGHNA and CDR2 is YNFKEQ. The DNA for the CDR3 is TGTGCCAGCAGCCAAGACGAGGGAGGAATGAACACTGAAGCTTTCTTT. Translating it yields CASSQDEGGMNTEAFF.

The gene calls are TRBV7-9 and TRBJ2-7, with TRBD1 matching 9 bases. This CDR3 has 15 residues. Germline CDR1 SEHNR, CDR2 FQNEAQ (reference sequence). V was pared by 5 bases and J by 3 bases, with 8 bases of the junction left unmatched. This CDR3 is CASSQDRGNNYEQYF. The CDR3 coding sequence is TGTGCCAGCAGCCAAGACAGGGGGAATAACTACGAGCAGTACTTC.

The chain couples TRBV2 to TRBJ2-7; TRBD1 agrees at 7 bases. Germline lookup yields CDR1 SNHLY and CDR2 FYNNEI. This CDR3 has 14 residues. V lost 6 bases and J lost 5; bases outside the gene matches: 10. The CDR3 nucleotides read TGTGCCAGCAGACAACGAGGGGGCCGTAACGAGCAGTACTTC. It specifies CASRQRGGRNEQYF.

This chain joins TRBV19 and TRBJ2-2; TRBD1 matches 7 bases. The CDR3 totals 15 residues. The trim removed 7 bases at V and 4 bases at J, leaving 9 bases unmatched. Germline CDR1 LNHDA, CDR2 SQIVND (reference sequence). The CDR3 reads CASTVDRSRTGELFF. The CDR3 DNA reads as TGTGCCAGTACGGTGGACAGGAGTCGCACCGGGGAGCTGTTTTTT. Filled out from reference TRBV19 and TRBJ2-2, the complete variable domain reads DGGITQSPKYLFRKEGQNVTLSCEQNLNHDAMYWYRQDPGQGLRLIYYSQIVNDFQKGDIAEGYSVSREKKESFPLTVTSAQKNPTAFYLCASTVDRSRTGELFFGEGSRLTVL.

The chain links TRBV7-2 to TRBJ2-3; TRBD1 matches 10 bases. Germline V gives CDR1 SGHTA, CDR2 FQGNSA. V lost 2 bases to trimming and J lost 4 bases; unmatched junction nucleotides: 3. The CDR3 covers 15 residues. CDR3 loop: CASSLPGQGSDTQYF. The CDR3 region has the DNA TGTGCCAGCAGCTTACCGGGACAGGGGTCAGATACGCAGTATTTT.

The rearrangement links TRBV29-1 to TRBJ2-7; D not certain. The germline gives CDR1 SQVTM, CDR2 ANQGSEA. V dropped 4 bases and J dropped 1 base, with 5 bases sitting between them. This CDR3 has 11 amino acids. CDR3 bases: TGCAGCGTTGCCCTATCCTACGAGCAGTACTTC. Translation gives CSVALSYEQYF.

For the CDR3, the DNA is TGTGCCAGCAGTTCGTCGGACAGGCAGGGCCACACCTTC. It codes for CASSSSDRQGHTF. This chain uses TRBV27 with TRBJ1-2, with 7 bases lining up with TRBD1. Trimming took 4 bases from V and 12 from J; bases not matched to a gene: 11. Germline CDR1 and CDR2: MNHEY and SMNVEV (reference sequence). This CDR3 has 13 amino acids.

V is TRBV6-1 and J is TRBJ2-3; TRBD2 agrees at 8 bases. Germline lookup yields CDR1 MNHNS and CDR2 SASEGT. The J segment lost 1 base and the V segment lost 6 bases, leaving 6 bases of the junction unmatched. The CDR3 runs 15 residues. The CDR3 nucleotides are TGTGCCAGCAGCGCTCCGGGACTAGGCACAGATACGCAGTATTTT. Residues: CASSAPGLGTDTQYF.

The sample holds a few counts of this clone. The chain is built from TRBV6-1 and TRBJ2-7; D possibly corresponds to TRBD1 (5 bases). The germline V and J ends were trimmed by 7 bases and 3 bases, with 7 bases remaining between them. The CDR3 is 11 amino acids. Germline V lookup: CDR1 MNHNS, CDR2 SASEGT. In DNA form, the CDR3 reads TGTGCCAGCAAGCAGGGCTACGAGCAGTACTTC. It specifies CASKQGYEQYF.

This clone was observed once. V and J are TRBV5-1 and TRBJ1-4, with 7 bases lining up with TRBD1. The CDR3 contains 15 residues. CDR1 is SGHRS and CDR2 is YFSETQ in the germline V gene. Germline trimming cut 3 bases from V and 0 bases from J; bases unmatched to any gene: 2. The CDR3 DNA reads as TGCGCCAGCAGCTGGACAGGAGCAACTAATGAAAAACTGTTTTTT. This encodes CASSWTGATNEKLFF.

This clone was observed once. The J gene is TRBJ2-7, the V gene TRBV30; D may be TRBD2 (7 bases). This CDR3 comprises 12 residues. V was pared by 8 bases and J by 5 bases, with 16 bases between. The germline V gene encodes CDR1 GTSNPN and CDR2 SVGIG (reference sequence). The CDR3 nucleotides are TGTGCCCCCAGGGGAGGGCTCCACGAGCAGTACTTC. Encoded protein: CAPRGGLHEQYF.

This clone was counted between two and nine times. A far larger clone is one nucleotide away, so this likely arose from a read error. Different DNA sequences within this sample yield the same CDR3. The gene calls are TRBV5-1 and TRBJ2-6; no definite D call. The V gene lost 0 bases and the J gene lost 2 bases, with 6 bases spanning the gap. Germline V gives CDR1 SGHRS, CDR2 YFSETQ. This CDR3 is built from 15 residues. The chain's CDR3 is CASSLARTGANVLTF. The DNA of the CDR3 is TGCGCCAGCAGCTTGGCGCGGACTGGGGCCAACGTCCTGACTTTC. The full variable domain, completed using reference TRBV5-1 and TRBJ2-6, is KAGVTQTPRYLIKTRGQQVTLSCSPISGHRSVSWYQQTPGQGLQFLFEYFSETQRNKGNFPGRFSGRQFSNSRSEMNVSTLELGDSALYLCASSLARTGANVLTFGAGSRLTVL.

The CDR3 DNA reads as TGCGCCAGCAGCCAGGGCCGCTCCTACGAGCAGTACTTC. Protein sequence: CASSQGRSYEQYF. This chain links TRBV4-1 with TRBJ2-7; D not certain. Trimming took off 3 bases at V and 0 bases at J, with 6 bases between the two ends. The V gene's germline CDR1 is MGHRA and CDR2 YSYEKL. This CDR3 is built from 13 residues.

The chain joins TRBV30 to TRBJ2-6; no clear D gene. Germline CDR1 reads GTSNPN; CDR2 reads SVGIG (reference sequence). Trimming took 3 bases from V and 1 from J, leaving 7 bases between them. The length of the CDR3 is 14 residues. DNA of the CDR3: TGTGCCTGGAGCTTCGGTTCTGGGGCCAACGTCCTGACTTTC. Its translation: CAWSFGSGANVLTF.

This sequence joins TRBV5-5 and TRBJ2-1; TRBD2 is a possible D gene (5 bases). This CDR3 region has 15 residues. V lost 0 bases and J lost 0, with 7 bases in between. CDR1 and CDR2 (germline): SGHKS, YYEKEE (reference sequence). DNA for the CDR3: TGTGCCAGCAGCTTGGCGGCGGGCTCCTACAATGAGCAGTTCTTC. This translates into CASSLAAGSYNEQFF. Combining the CDR3 with reference TRBV5-5 and TRBJ2-1 gives the whole variable domain DAGVTQSPTHLIKTRGQQVTLRCSPISGHKSVSWYQQVLGQGPQFIFQYYEKEERGRGNFPDRFSARQFPNYSSELNVNALLLGDSALYLCASSLAAGSYNEQFFGPGTRLTVL.